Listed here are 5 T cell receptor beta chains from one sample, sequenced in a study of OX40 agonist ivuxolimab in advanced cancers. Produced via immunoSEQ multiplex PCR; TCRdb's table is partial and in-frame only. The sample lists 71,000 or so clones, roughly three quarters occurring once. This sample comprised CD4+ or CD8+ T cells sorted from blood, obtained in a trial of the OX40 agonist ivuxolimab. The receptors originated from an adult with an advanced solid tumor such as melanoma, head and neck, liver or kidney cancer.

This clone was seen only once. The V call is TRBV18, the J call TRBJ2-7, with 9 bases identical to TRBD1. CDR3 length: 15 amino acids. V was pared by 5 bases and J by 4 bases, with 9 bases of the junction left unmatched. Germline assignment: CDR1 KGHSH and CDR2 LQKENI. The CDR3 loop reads CASSSGQGKGYEQYF. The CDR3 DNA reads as TGTGCCAGCTCATCGGGACAGGGTAAAGGTTACGAGCAGTACTTC.

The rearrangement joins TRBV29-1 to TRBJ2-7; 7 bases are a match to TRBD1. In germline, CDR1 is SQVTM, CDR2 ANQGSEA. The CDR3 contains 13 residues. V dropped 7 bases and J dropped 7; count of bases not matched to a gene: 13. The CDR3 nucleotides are TGCAGCGGGGCTTTGACAGGGCCCGGGGAGCAGTACTTC. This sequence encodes CSGALTGPGEQYF.

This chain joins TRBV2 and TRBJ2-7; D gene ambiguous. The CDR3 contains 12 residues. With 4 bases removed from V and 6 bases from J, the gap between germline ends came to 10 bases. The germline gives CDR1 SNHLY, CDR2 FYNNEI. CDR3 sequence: CASSGGRVEQYF. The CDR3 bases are TGTGCCAGCAGTGGGGGAAGGGTCGAGCAGTACTTC.

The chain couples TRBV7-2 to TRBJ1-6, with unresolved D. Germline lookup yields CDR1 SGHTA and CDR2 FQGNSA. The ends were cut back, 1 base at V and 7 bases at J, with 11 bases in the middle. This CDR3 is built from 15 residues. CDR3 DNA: TGTGCCAGCAGCTTAGTAAAGTTGGGCAATTCACCCCTCCACTTT. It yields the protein CASSLVKLGNSPLHF. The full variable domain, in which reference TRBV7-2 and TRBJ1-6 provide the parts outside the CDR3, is GAGVSQSPSNKVTEKGKDVELRCDPISGHTALYWYRQSLGQGLEFLIYFQGNSAPDKSGLPSDRFSAERTGGSVSTLTIQRTQQEDSAVYLCASSLVKLGNSPLHFGNGTRLTVT.

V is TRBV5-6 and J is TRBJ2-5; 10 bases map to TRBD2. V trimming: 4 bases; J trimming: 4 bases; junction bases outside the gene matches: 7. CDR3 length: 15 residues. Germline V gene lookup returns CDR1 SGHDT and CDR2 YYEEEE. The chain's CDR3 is CASSTVLAGGETQYF. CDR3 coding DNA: TGTGCCAGCAGCACCGTTTTAGCGGGAGGAGAGACCCAGTACTTC.